The 3 T cell receptor beta chains presented below share a single source sample, sequenced in a study of T-cell reconstitution after alpha-beta-depleted transplantation in children. Researchers prepared the TCRbeta library using unique molecular identifiers, the study reports. TCRdb re-called the PCR reads with MiXCR, one entry per CDR3 protein. Altogether some 460,000 distinct CDR3 sequences are present, around 16% being singletons, with the ten largest covering about 32%. Sample: PBMCs, mostly from graft donor cells, taken 360 days after TCRalphabeta/CD19-depleted stem cell transplant. The origin of the receptors is a boy younger than two who had a stem cell transplant for Wiskott-Aldrich syndrome, so the T cells may come from the graft donor.

This chain links TRBV7-9 with TRBJ2-3, with 13 bases aligning to TRBD2. CDR1 is SEHNR, CDR2 FQNEAQ, per germline (reference sequence). J was trimmed by 6 bases and V by 6 bases; bases with no gene match: 6. This CDR3 is 15 amino acids long. CDR3: CASRTQTSGRDTQYF. CDR3 nucleotides: TGTGCCAGCAGAACCCAGACTAGCGGGAGGGATACGCAGTATTTT.

The V and J genes are TRBV14 and TRBJ2-1, with D possibly TRBD2 on 5 matching bases. The CDR3 length is 15 residues. CDR1 is SGHDN and CDR2 is FVKESK in the germline V gene. The V gene lost 2 bases and the J gene lost 6 bases, with 14 bases spanning the gap. CDR3 bases: TGTGCCAGCAGCCAACTAGCCTCCTTCCTCAATGAGCAGTTCTTC. This translates into CASSQLASFLNEQFF.

This clonotype was recorded a few times. The CDR3 loop is CASSRPERGAKNIQYF. The CDR3 DNA reads as TGTGCCAGCAGTCGGCCGGAGAGGGGTGCCAAAAACATTCAGTACTTC. The genes are TRBV12-3 or TRBV12-4 and TRBJ2-4; possibly TRBD1 or TRBD2 for D (5 bases each). The CDR3 has 16 amino acids. V lost 5 bases and J lost 1, with 15 bases in between.